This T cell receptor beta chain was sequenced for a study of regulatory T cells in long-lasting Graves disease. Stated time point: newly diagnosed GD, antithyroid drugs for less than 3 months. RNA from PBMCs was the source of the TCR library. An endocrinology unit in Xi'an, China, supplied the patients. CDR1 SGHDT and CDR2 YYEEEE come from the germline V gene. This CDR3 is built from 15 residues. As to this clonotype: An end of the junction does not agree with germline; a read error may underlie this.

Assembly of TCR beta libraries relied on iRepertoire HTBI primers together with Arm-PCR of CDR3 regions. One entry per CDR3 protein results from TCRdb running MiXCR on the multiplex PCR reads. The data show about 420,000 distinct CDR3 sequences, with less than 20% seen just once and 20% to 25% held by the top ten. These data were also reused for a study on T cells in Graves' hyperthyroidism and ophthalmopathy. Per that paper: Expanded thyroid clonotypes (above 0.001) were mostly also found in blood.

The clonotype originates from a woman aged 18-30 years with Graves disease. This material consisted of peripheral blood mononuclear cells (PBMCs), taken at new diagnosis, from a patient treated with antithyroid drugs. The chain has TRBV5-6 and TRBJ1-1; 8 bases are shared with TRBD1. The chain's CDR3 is CASSLQGVLGQDRNF. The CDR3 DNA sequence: TGTGCCAGCAGCTTACAAGGGGTGTTGGGACAGGACCGCAATTTT.